This paragraph covers one T cell receptor beta chain sequence. What it binds is unknown. This entry is derived from a study of T cells in Graves' hyperthyroidism and ophthalmopathy. Amplification targeted TCR beta CDR3 regions from RNA transcripts. TCR CDR3 regions were first amplified by RT-PCR with HTBI primers. TCRdb re-called the multiplex PCR reads with MiXCR, one entry per CDR3 protein. The sample has roughly 500,000 distinct CDR3 sequences; about 45% are singletons. General observations from the study: Most clonotypes expanded in thyroid above 0.001 were likewise present in blood.

The CDR3 loop spans 15 amino acids. Looked up from germline, CDR1 is LNHNV and CDR2 is YYDKDF (reference sequence). V was shortened by 0 bases and J by 5 bases, with 10 bases between the two germline ends. The receptor was isolated from an adult woman with Graves' disease, either hyperthyroidism or ophthalmopathy (not recorded which). The chain links TRBV15 to TRBJ1-4; D unclear. Sequenced input: peripheral blood or thyroid tissue (not recorded which). DNA of the CDR3: TGTGCCACCAGCAGAGATACTGCGACAAATGAAAAACTGTTTTTT. This gives the protein CATSRDTATNEKLFF.